Following are 32 T cell receptor beta chains from one sample sequenced in a study of identical twins (dated by TCRdb to about 2016). Libraries were prepared through 5' RACE. Reads for this sample came from an Illumina HiSeq 2000. TCRdb applied fastp at Q25 and MiXCR to the public reads, then kept only in-frame beta chains. CDR3 protein sequences are deduplicated, and each keeps its most common genes and DNA. Here the sample has hundreds of thousands of distinct CDR3 sequences; over 5% occur a single time. The top ten hold roughly 2% of the sample. The sequenced material came from naive T cells sorted from blood. Per the publication, the cell subset or site label means: cells isolated with a human naive T-cell isolation kit. The source of these receptors is a man between 18 and 29 years old in good health.

The V call is TRBV21-1, the J call TRBJ2-7. TRBV21-1 is noted as a pseudogene. The CDR3 is 14 residues long. The CDR3 loop is CASSTRPNKYEQYF. CDR3 in DNA: TGTGCCAGCAGCACTCGACCGAACAAGTACGAGCAGTACTTC.

The chain uses TRBV12-3 or TRBV12-4 and TRBJ2-7, with TRBD2 as a possible D gene (6 bases). V was shortened by 6 bases and J by 5 bases, with 11 bases between the two germline ends. This CDR3 is built from 12 residues. In DNA form, the CDR3 reads TGTGCCAGCAGGCCTCCGGGGGACGAGCAGTACTTC. Its protein is CASRPPGDEQYF.

The chain employs TRBV7-9 and TRBJ2-5, with unresolved D. Germline CDR1 SEHNR, CDR2 FQNEAQ (reference sequence). This CDR3 has 14 amino acids. With 5 bases removed from V and 0 bases from J, the gap between germline ends came to 10 bases. CDR3 sequence: CASSLKEYQETQYF. The CDR3, as DNA: TGTGCCAGCAGCCTGAAGGAGTACCAAGAGACCCAGTACTTC.

The chain uses TRBV5-1 and TRBJ1-2, with D possibly being TRBD1 (5 bases). Germline values: CDR1 SGHRS, CDR2 YFSETQ. Trimming removed 2 bases from V and 8 bases from J, with 19 bases in between. The CDR3 contains 15 residues. The DNA of the CDR3 is TGCGCCAGCAGCTTAGGCGGGCAGGGAGTGCGCGGCTACACCTTC. Encoded protein: CASSLGGQGVRGYTF. Based on the CDR3 plus reference TRBV5-1 and TRBJ1-2, the full variable domain is KAGVTQTPRYLIKTRGQQVTLSCSPISGHRSVSWYQQTPGQGLQFLFEYFSETQRNKGNFPGRFSGRQFSNSRSEMNVSTLELGDSALYLCASSLGGQGVRGYTFGSGTRLTVV.

This chain uses TRBV9 with TRBJ2-5, with 7 nucleotides matching TRBD1. Germline V lookup: CDR1 SGDLS, CDR2 YYNGEE. J was trimmed by 2 bases and V by 1 base; bases with no gene match: 5. This CDR3 region has 15 residues. As DNA, the CDR3 is TGTGCCAGCAGCGTAAACGTGGGACAGCAAGAGACCCAGTACTTC. Its protein product is CASSVNVGQQETQYF.

This clonotype has at least ten counts. The chain carries TRBV12-3 or TRBV12-4 and TRBJ2-7; no clear D. CDR3 size: 11 residues. Trimming left V 3 bases short and J 6 bases short, with 6 bases between. The CDR3, as DNA: TGTGCCAGCAGTTTTTCGCCCGAGCAGTACGTC. Translation gives CASSFSPEQYV.

V and J are TRBV24-1 and TRBJ2-7; D not resolved. The germline CDR1 and CDR2 sequences are KGHDR and SFDVKD. This CDR3 has 12 amino acids. Between the trimmed V and J ends, which lost 4 bases and 3 bases, there was a span of 6 bases. CDR3 residues: CATSELGYEQYF. CDR3 bases: TGTGCCACCAGTGAACTTGGCTACGAGCAGTACTTC.

The CDR3 loop is CAWARQKNYGYTF. For the CDR3, the DNA is TGTGCCTGGGCTAGACAGAAGAACTATGGCTACACCTTC. This chain joins TRBV30 and TRBJ1-2, with D possibly TRBD1 on 5 matching bases. The germline V and J ends were trimmed by 5 bases and 2 bases, with 12 bases remaining between them. The CDR3 is 13 residues long. Germline values: CDR1 GTSNPN, CDR2 SVGIG (reference sequence). The whole variable domain, filled in from reference TRBV30 and TRBJ1-2, reads SQTIHQWPATLVQPVGSPLSLECTVEGTSNPNLYWYRQAAGRGLQLLFYSVGIGQISSEVPQNLSASRPQDRQFILSSKKLLLSDSGFYLCAWARQKNYGYTFGSGTRLTVV.

In its sample, this clonotype was seen a few times. This chain links TRBV24-1 with TRBJ2-2; D perhaps matches TRBD1 (6 bases). Germline CDR1 KGHDR, CDR2 SFDVKD. The V end was cut by 4 bases, the J end by 8 bases, with 16 bases between. The CDR3 consists of 15 residues. The CDR3 protein is CATSDTGLGQGELFF. The CDR3 DNA is TGTGCCACCAGTGACACGGGGCTAGGACAGGGGGAGCTGTTTTTT.

In its sample, this clonotype was seen many times. The genes are TRBV4-1 and TRBJ2-2; no definite D call. The CDR3 extends over 15 amino acids. The germline V gene has CDR1 MGHRA and CDR2 YSYEKL. V lost 4 bases and J 7 bases, leaving 16 bases between the germline ends. CDR3 in DNA: TGCGCCAGCAGCCGTACCTCGAGGTCGGTCGGGGAGCTGTTTTTT. Translating gives CASSRTSRSVGELFF.

This chain connects TRBV6-2 or TRBV6-3 to TRBJ2-3; D gene unclear. V was pared by 2 bases and J by 6 bases, with 6 bases between. Germline values: CDR1 MNHEY, CDR2 SVGEGT. This CDR3 comprises 12 residues. The CDR3 reads CASSYERDTQYF. The CDR3 region has the DNA TGTGCCAGCAGTTACGAAAGGGATACGCAGTATTTT.

This clonotype was found many times. CDR3 protein: CASRGQNNQPQHF. CDR3 nucleotides: TGTGCCAGTCGAGGACAGAACAATCAGCCCCAGCATTTT. The genes are TRBV12-3 or TRBV12-4 and TRBJ1-5, with D perhaps TRBD1 (6 bases). This CDR3 has 13 amino acids. V shed 9 bases and J shed 3 bases, with 12 bases lying between them.

This chain joins TRBV20-1 and TRBJ2-7; D ambiguous. This CDR3 has 16 residues. Trimming took off 2 bases at V and 0 bases at J, with 17 bases between the two ends. The germline V gene encodes CDR1 DFQATT and CDR2 SNEGSKA (reference sequence). DNA for the CDR3: TGCAGTGCTAGACCCCTCGACTCGGCGCGCTCCTACGAGCAGTACTTC. Encoded protein: CSARPLDSARSYEQYF.

This clonotype appeared many times. J is TRBJ1-4 and V is TRBV7-3; D unresolved. V lost 1 base to trimming and J lost 8 bases, with 8 bases between them. Germline lookup yields CDR1 SGHTA and CDR2 FQGTGA. The CDR3 is made up of 13 amino acids. The chain's CDR3 is CASSLNPREKLFF. CDR3 coding DNA: TGTGCCAGCAGCTTAAACCCCCGAGAAAAACTGTTTTTT.

This clonotype has a count of ten or more. CDR3 residues: CASSLGGSMNTEAFF. CDR3 bases: TGTGCCAGCAGTCTGGGGGGGAGTATGAACACTGAAGCTTTCTTT. This chain connects TRBV27 to TRBJ1-1, with a possible D match to TRBD1 (5 bases). With 5 bases removed from V and 0 bases from J, the gap between germline ends came to 13 bases. Per the germline V gene, CDR1 is MNHEY and CDR2 is SMNVEV (reference sequence). The CDR3 loop spans 15 amino acids.

This clonotype was seen more than once but under ten times. The chain has TRBV6-5 and TRBJ2-7; D possibly corresponds to TRBD2 (7 bases). The CDR3 is 14 residues long. The V gene lost 2 bases and the J gene lost 6 bases, with 14 bases spanning the gap. CDR1 is MNHEY and CDR2 is SVGAGI in the germline V gene. The CDR3 nucleotides read TGTGCCAGCAGTTACAGGGGGGGGCCGGGCGAGCAGTACTTC. The encoded protein is CASSYRGGPGEQYF.

The chain recombines TRBV4-2 with TRBJ2-7, with 9 bases lining up with TRBD2. From germline, CDR1 is LGHNA and CDR2 YNFKEQ. The CDR3 runs to 15 residues. V gave up 1 base and J gave up 5 bases; unmatched junction bases: 6. Here the CDR3 DNA reads TGTGCCAGCAGCCAAGCGCGACTAGCGGCCCACGAGCAGTACTTC. As protein: CASSQARLAAHEQYF.

This chain connects TRBV2 to TRBJ2-3; unclear D gene. This CDR3 has 10 residues. V was shortened by 7 bases and J by 7 bases, with 6 bases between the two germline ends. The germline gives CDR1 SNHLY, CDR2 FYNNEI. The CDR3 sequence is CASMANTQYF. The DNA of the CDR3 is TGTGCCAGCATGGCCAATACGCAGTATTTT.

This clonotype was detected only a few times. This chain joins TRBV5-5 and TRBJ2-5, with 9 bases aligning to TRBD1. The CDR3 is 17 residues long. Germline V gene data show CDR1 as SGHKS and CDR2 as YYEKEE (reference sequence). Trimming at V came to 0 bases and at J to 5 bases, leaving 11 bases not matched to a gene. The CDR3 region has the DNA TGTGCCAGCAGCTTGGAATTGTGGACAGGGGTGATGGAGACCCAGTACTTC. Protein: CASSLELWTGVMETQYF.

Ten or more counts support this clonotype. The V call is TRBV4-3, the J call TRBJ2-2; TRBD2 might be the D (5 bases). This CDR3 has 15 amino acids. Germline values: CDR1 LGHNA, CDR2 YSLEER. The V end lost 4 bases, the J end lost 1 base, and 10 bases lay between the germline ends. The CDR3 coding sequence is TGCGCCAGCAGCCTCTCGGGGAAGAACACCGGGGAGCTGTTTTTT. This encodes CASSLSGKNTGELFF.

V gene TRBV10-3 combines with J gene TRBJ1-6; D remains unclear. V was pared by 4 bases and J by 8 bases, with 9 bases between. The CDR3 is 13 residues long. Germline CDR1 and CDR2: ENHRY and SYGVKD. CDR3 nucleotide sequence: TGTGCCATCAGTGGACGGGTCGATTCACCCCTCCACTTT. Translated: CAISGRVDSPLHF.

This clonotype was counted ten times or more. This chain uses TRBV29-1 with TRBJ1-2; unclear D gene. V was shortened by 3 bases and J by 1 base, with 21 bases between the two germline ends. Looked up from germline, CDR1 is SQVTM and CDR2 is ANQGSEA. The CDR3 is 17 amino acids. The CDR3 DNA reads TGCAGCGTTGATGCGGCAGGATCGAGCGGGCTTAACTATGGCTACACCTTC. Amino acid sequence: CSVDAAGSSGLNYGYTF.

The sample holds a few counts of this clonotype. V is TRBV12-3 or TRBV12-4 and J is TRBJ2-1; D possibly corresponds to TRBD1 (5 bases). V dropped 5 bases and J dropped 5 bases, with 13 bases sitting between them. The CDR3 extends over 14 amino acids. The CDR3, as DNA: TGTGCCAGCAGTAGGACAACCCTGAACAATGAGCAGTTCTTC. This encodes CASSRTTLNNEQFF.

This clonotype appeared many times. This chain joins TRBV5-1 and TRBJ2-7; 9 bases map to TRBD1. J was trimmed by 12 bases and V by 3 bases; bases with no gene match: 13. The germline CDR1 and CDR2 sequences are SGHRS and YFSETQ. The CDR3 length is 14 residues. The DNA of the CDR3 is TGCGCCAGCAGCTACAGGGACAGGGTGGGGGTTCGGTACTTC. It codes for CASSYRDRVGVRYF.

This clonotype was observed a few times. This chain links TRBV5-1 with TRBJ1-3; D might be TRBD1 (6 bases). Per the germline V gene, CDR1 is SGHRS and CDR2 is YFSETQ. This CDR3 spans 15 amino acids. V lost 4 bases to trimming and J lost 4 bases, with 15 bases between them. The DNA of the CDR3 is TGCGCCAGCAGCCCAGAAACAGGGCTCGGAAACACCATATATTTT. Translating it yields CASSPETGLGNTIYF.

This clonotype has more than one count but fewer than ten. This chain links TRBV3-1 with TRBJ2-1; 9 bases align to TRBD2. The CDR3 extends over 18 amino acids. Trimming removed 0 bases from V and 5 bases from J; junction bases left unmatched: 11. In germline, CDR1 is LGHDT, CDR2 YNNKEL (reference sequence). In DNA, the CDR3 is TGTGCCAGCAGCCAAGAGGGACTAGCTTCCCCGACTCACAATGAGCAGTTCTTC. This sequence encodes CASSQEGLASPTHNEQFF.

This clonotype was observed a handful of times. The chain joins TRBV29-1 to TRBJ2-5, with a possible D match to TRBD1 (5 bases). The CDR3 extends over 17 amino acids. Trimming cost V 3 bases and J 3 bases, with 23 bases left between them. Germline CDR1 SQVTM, CDR2 ANQGSEA. The CDR3 DNA sequence: TGCAGCGTTGAGGACGTGGCCCCGGAATACAGGAAAGAGACCCAGTACTTC. Its translation is CSVEDVAPEYRKETQYF.

This clonotype was seen more than once but under ten times. This chain uses TRBV20-1 with TRBJ1-6; TRBD1 matches at 7 bases. The CDR3 contains 14 residues. V dropped 3 bases and J dropped 6; count of bases not matched to a gene: 5. CDR1 and CDR2 from the germline V gene are DFQATT and SNEGSKA (reference sequence). This CDR3 reads CSARAGTVNSPLHF. CDR3 nucleotide sequence: TGCAGTGCTAGGGCCGGGACAGTTAATTCACCCCTCCACTTT.

This clonotype was seen repeatedly, ten times or more. This sequence joins TRBV4-2 and TRBJ2-1; the D gene is possibly TRBD2 (5 bases). V lost 4 bases and J 10 bases, leaving 14 bases between the germline ends. Per germline, CDR1 LGHNA and CDR2 YNFKEQ. This CDR3 region has 13 residues. CDR3 nucleotide sequence: TGTGCCAGCAGCCGAGTAAAAATAGCGGAGCAGTTCTTC. As protein: CASSRVKIAEQFF.

This clonotype was picked up many times. V and J are TRBV6-1 and TRBJ2-3; D unclear. V lost 8 bases, J lost 2 bases, and 14 bases lay in between. The CDR3 loop spans 14 amino acids. Germline V gene lookup returns CDR1 MNHNS and CDR2 SASEGT. The CDR3 here is CASSMIRLTDTQYF. The CDR3 DNA reads as TGTGCCAGCTCGATGATCAGACTCACAGATACGCAGTATTTT.

The chain employs TRBV10-3 and TRBJ1-1; D uncertain. Germline V gene data show CDR1 as ENHRY and CDR2 as SYGVKD. Trimming took 6 bases from V and 3 from J, leaving 17 bases between them. The length of the CDR3 is 15 residues. In DNA, the CDR3 is TGTGCCATCAGGGCGACCACAGCGTTCGACACTGAAGCTTTCTTT. This gives the protein CAIRATTAFDTEAFF.

This clonotype was seen repeatedly, ten times or more. This chain uses TRBV7-8 with TRBJ1-4; the match to TRBD1 covers 8 bases. This CDR3 region has 15 residues. J lost 5 bases, V lost 4 bases, and 6 bases had no gene match. In germline, CDR1 is SGHVS, CDR2 FQNEAQ. In DNA, the CDR3 is TGTGCCAGCAGCTCTTACAGGGGGGTGAATGAAAAACTGTTTTTT. It yields the protein CASSSYRGVNEKLFF.